The 11 T cell receptor beta chains below come from one sample, sequenced in a study of blood T cell repertoires in COVID-19 (dated by TCRdb to about 2020). Libraries were prepared through the immunoSEQ multiplex PCR assay. Entries here come from immuneACCESS through TCRdb and include only in-frame sequences with V and J called. Some clones fail to appear in such tables; in the studies checked, an unresolved V gene covers under half of the shortfall, and the cause of the remainder is unknown. This sample has some 15,000 clones in its table, and about 80% of those were observed once. About 32% of the sample belongs to the ten largest clones. Sample: peripheral blood. These receptors were taken from a man aged 70-80 years with active or convalescent COVID-19.

V is TRBV19 and J is TRBJ2-5; TRBD1 matches 7 bases. This CDR3 has 15 amino acids. Germline values: CDR1 LNHDA, CDR2 SQIVND (reference sequence). V lost 4 bases to trimming and J lost 5 bases; unmatched junction nucleotides: 10. CDR3 protein: CASSTHRGSAETQYF. The CDR3 coding sequence is TGTGCCAGTAGTACGCACAGGGGCTCGGCGGAGACCCAGTACTTC.

This clone was counted a few times. The rearrangement links TRBV11-3 to TRBJ2-1, with 7 bases matching TRBD1. The V gene's germline CDR1 is SGHNT and CDR2 YENEEA. The CDR3 covers 15 residues. Trimming removed 1 base from V and 4 bases from J; junction bases left unmatched: 4. In DNA, the CDR3 is TGTGCCAGCAGCTTAGGAGGGGGACAGTACAATGAGCAGTTCTTC. It translates to CASSLGGGQYNEQFF. Full variable domain (rest looked up from reference TRBV11-3 and TRBJ2-1): EAGVVQSPRYKIIEKKQPVAFWCNPISGHNTLYWYLQNLGQGPELLIRYENEEAVDDSQLPKDRFSAERLKGVDSTLKIQPAELGDSAVYLCASSLGGGQYNEQFFGPGTRLTVL.

The rearrangement links TRBV10-2 to TRBJ2-1; D gene unclear. Per germline, CDR1 WSHSY and CDR2 SAAADI. The CDR3 extends over 12 amino acids. The V end was cut by 4 bases, the J end by 10 bases, with 11 bases between. The CDR3 loop is CASSVGIREQFF. As DNA, the CDR3 is TGCGCCAGCAGTGTGGGCATCCGAGAGCAGTTCTTC.

V and J are TRBV7-2 and TRBJ1-2, with unresolved D. The CDR3 contains 12 residues. V lost 5 bases and J lost 8, with 12 bases in between. Germline assignment: CDR1 SGHTA and CDR2 FQGNSA. CDR3 region: CASSTLIGGYTF. As DNA, the CDR3 is TGTGCCAGCAGCACACTTATCGGGGGCTACACCTTC.

The rearrangement links TRBV6-5 to TRBJ1-2, with D maybe TRBD1 (5 bases). Per the germline V gene, CDR1 is MNHEY and CDR2 is SVGAGI. V shed 4 bases and J shed 4 bases, with 10 bases lying between them. The CDR3 is 13 residues long. CDR3 coding DNA: TGTGCCAGCAGTTCCGACAGTTTCTATGGCTACACCTTC. This translates into CASSSDSFYGYTF.

This chain connects TRBV5-6 to TRBJ2-2; D remains unclear. Trimming took 4 bases from V and 7 from J, leaving 11 bases between them. The CDR3 consists of 13 residues. Germline CDR1 and CDR2: SGHDT and YYEEEE. Here the CDR3 DNA reads TGTGCCAGCAGCCAGAACGTAATCGGGGAGCTGTTTTTT. Its translation is CASSQNVIGELFF.

This chain uses TRBV5-6 with TRBJ1-3; 8 bases are shared with TRBD1. CDR3 length equals 16 residues. CDR1 SGHDT and CDR2 YYEEEE come from the germline V gene. Losses at the gene ends were 3 bases for V and 0 bases for J; bases not matched to a gene: 5. CDR3 in amino acids: CASSSFGQGSGNTIYF. The CDR3 region has the DNA TGTGCCAGCAGCTCCTTCGGACAGGGCTCTGGAAACACCATATATTTT.

The chain is built from TRBV5-1 and TRBJ1-1, with 8 bases matching TRBD1. V shed 4 bases, J shed 5 bases, and the junction held 7 bases outside the gene matches. CDR1 and CDR2 (germline): SGHRS, YFSETQ. The CDR3 is 14 residues long. The CDR3 sequence is CASSRTGQGTEAFF. The CDR3 DNA sequence: TGCGCCAGCAGCAGAACTGGACAGGGAACTGAAGCTTTCTTT.

The V and J genes are TRBV7-2 and TRBJ2-2, with TRBD1 matching 9 bases. Trimming at V came to 8 bases and at J to 5 bases, leaving 18 bases not matched to a gene. CDR1 SGHTA and CDR2 FQGNSA come from the germline V gene. This CDR3 is 18 amino acids long. The CDR3: CASQLSWSGTGLTGELFF. CDR3 nucleotides: TGTGCCAGCCAGCTTAGTTGGTCCGGGACAGGGTTGACCGGGGAGCTGTTTTTT.

The CDR3 bases are TGTGCCAGCAGCCATAGCGGGAGCAAGAGCGAGCAGTACTTC. Translated: CASSHSGSKSEQYF. The chain is built from TRBV13 and TRBJ2-7; 9 bases fit TRBD2. The CDR3 consists of 14 residues. CDR1 and CDR2 from the germline V gene are PRHDT and FYEKMQ (reference sequence). The junction had 8 bases not matched to a gene; V was cut back by 5 bases and J by 6 bases.

The chain links TRBV3-1 (or the pseudogene TRBV3-2) to TRBJ1-6, with D perhaps matching TRBD1 (5 bases). Per germline, CDR1 LGHDT and CDR2 YNNKEL (reference sequence). The length of the CDR3 is 13 residues. The V end lost 5 bases, the J end lost 10 bases, and 12 bases lay between the germline ends. The DNA of the CDR3 is TGTGCCAGCAGCGACCGGACAAACTCACCCCTCCACTTT. Translating gives CASSDRTNSPLHF.